The 15 T cell receptor beta chains in this list originate from one sample, sequenced in a study of blood T cells in healthy people across ages. The use of a sample-barcoded 5' primer and a J-beta primer mix characterized a second PCR of about 6 to 12 cycles. TCRdb re-analysed the 5' RACE reads in MiXCR, keeping a single row per CDR3 protein. The table includes about 1.4 million distinct CDR3 sequences, 59% detected once. Sequencing input: blood. The receptors stem from a man between 18 and 35 years old in good health.

The chain is built from TRBV6-5 and TRBJ1-1; D perhaps matches TRBD1 (5 bases). V was shortened by 5 bases and J by 3 bases, with 16 bases between the two germline ends. CDR1 MNHEY and CDR2 SVGAGI come from the germline V gene. This CDR3 has 15 amino acids. The CDR3 loop reads CASSQEGRGYTEAFF. The CDR3 DNA reads as TGTGCCAGCAGTCAAGAGGGCCGGGGCTACACTGAAGCTTTCTTT.

The gene calls are TRBV7-9 and TRBJ1-5, with no clear D. The germline gives CDR1 SEHNR, CDR2 FQNEAQ (reference sequence). The length of the CDR3 is 16 residues. V shed 1 base and J shed 3 bases, with 13 bases lying between them. CDR3 sequence: CASSLVGTGDNQPQHF. The CDR3, as DNA: TGTGCCAGCAGCTTAGTGGGAACCGGCGACAATCAGCCCCAGCATTTT.

This clonotype was found a few times. This could be a read error, since a much larger clone is one nucleotide away. This chain uses TRBV6-5 with TRBJ2-6, with D possibly called TRBD1 or TRBD2 (5 bases each). V gave up 4 bases and J gave up 4 bases, with 14 bases separating them. The CDR3 is 16 amino acids. From germline, CDR1 is MNHEY and CDR2 SVGAGI. As DNA, the CDR3 is TGTGCCAGCAGTTCCGGTGTGGGGGACGGGGCCAACGTCCTGACTTTC. Its protein product is CASSSGVGDGANVLTF.

This chain connects TRBV6-5 to TRBJ1-2; D not resolved. Germline loops: CDR1 MNHEY, CDR2 SVGAGI. V gave up 0 bases and J gave up 8 bases, with 10 bases separating them. The CDR3 spans 13 residues. CDR3 DNA sequence: TGTGCCAGCAGTTACTCGGACCTCGACGGCTACACCTTC. Translation gives CASSYSDLDGYTF.

This sequence joins TRBV6-1 and TRBJ2-1, with TRBD2 identical over 7 bases. This CDR3 contains 16 residues. V lost 1 base, J lost 2 bases, and 5 bases stayed unmatched. The V gene's germline CDR1 is MNHNS and CDR2 SASEGT. The CDR3 spells CASSEVASGAYNEQFF. Written as DNA, the CDR3 is TGTGCCAGCAGTGAAGTAGCTAGCGGAGCCTACAATGAGCAGTTCTTC.

This chain connects TRBV7-2 to TRBJ2-7; D ambiguous. Trimming removed 6 bases from V and 1 base from J, with 13 bases in between. CDR3 length equals 14 residues. Per germline, CDR1 SGHTA and CDR2 FQGNSA. The CDR3 DNA reads as TGTGCCAGCAGTCCTGGTGCAGGTTCCTACGAGCAGTACTTC. Its translation is CASSPGAGSYEQYF.

The genes are TRBV7-9 and TRBJ2-5; 10 bases fit TRBD2. Per germline, CDR1 SEHNR and CDR2 FQNEAQ (reference sequence). Trimming cost V 5 bases and J 11 bases; bases outside gene matches: 17. CDR3 size: 16 residues. The CDR3 sequence: CASSPQAGGPNNEQYF. CDR3 nucleotide sequence: TGTGCCAGCAGCCCCCAAGCGGGAGGGCCGAACAATGAGCAGTACTTC.

V usage is TRBV6-4 and J usage is TRBJ2-1, with TRBD2 matching 10 bases. V was pared by 0 bases and J by 6 bases, with 5 bases of the junction left unmatched. CDR3 length: 16 residues. Germline values: CDR1 MRHNA, CDR2 SNTAGT. The CDR3 protein is CASSDSSGRASNEQFF. The CDR3 nucleotides are TGTGCCAGCAGTGACTCAAGCGGGAGGGCCTCCAATGAGCAGTTCTTC.

The rearrangement uses TRBV7-9 and TRBJ2-5, with TRBD1 matching 7 bases. CDR1 is SEHNR and CDR2 is FQNEAQ in the germline V gene (reference sequence). The CDR3 extends over 18 amino acids. The V and J ends lost 1 base and 5 bases, in that order; junction bases with no gene match: 16. CDR3 nucleotide sequence: TGTGCCAGCAGCTTAGTCGAAAGTGTGCACAGGGGCCGGGAGACCCAGTACTTC. Translated, it gives CASSLVESVHRGRETQYF.

The chain links TRBV4-3 to TRBJ1-2; 7 bases map to TRBD1. The CDR3 extends over 14 amino acids. The germline V gene encodes CDR1 LGHNA and CDR2 YSLEER. V shed 2 bases and J 10 bases; nucleotides not matched to a gene: 10. The chain's CDR3 is CASSQTRTGLDYTF. DNA of the CDR3: TGCGCCAGCAGCCAAACCCGGACAGGCCTTGACTACACCTTC.

This clonotype was found once. This rearrangement joins TRBV7-2 to TRBJ1-5, with D unresolved. V was clipped by 5 bases and J by 4 bases, with 9 bases between them. This CDR3 has 13 residues. From germline, CDR1 is SGHTA and CDR2 FQGNSA. CDR3 nucleotides: TGTGCCAGCAGCGTCCTGGGAAATCAGCCCCAGCATTTT. Translating it yields CASSVLGNQPQHF.

The V gene is TRBV29-1, the J gene TRBJ2-7; unclear D gene. Germline V gene sequence: CDR1 SQVTM, CDR2 ANQGSEA. This CDR3 is 13 amino acids long. Trimming left V 5 bases short and J 2 bases short, with 13 bases between. CDR3 loop: CSVLTQGTYEQYF. CDR3 in DNA: TGCAGCGTTTTGACCCAAGGGACCTACGAGCAGTACTTC.

This clonotype was counted a few times. The chain combines TRBV6-1 with TRBJ2-3; 8 bases fit TRBD2. Germline V gives CDR1 MNHNS, CDR2 SASEGT. V shed 2 bases, J shed 4 bases, and the junction held 5 bases outside the gene matches. This CDR3 region has 15 residues. CDR3 sequence reads: CASSERAGGADTQYF. CDR3 bases: TGTGCCAGCAGTGAAAGGGCGGGAGGAGCAGATACGCAGTATTTT.

This chain connects TRBV6-5 to TRBJ2-4; TRBD2 might be the D (5 bases). Germline CDR1 reads MNHEY; CDR2 reads SVGAGI. This CDR3 contains 14 residues. Trimming pared 0 bases from V and 7 bases from J, leaving 10 bases between. The CDR3 sequence is CASSYSGGRNIQYF. The CDR3 nucleotides read TGTGCCAGCAGTTACTCAGGCGGGCGGAACATTCAGTACTTC.

This chain uses TRBV25-1 with TRBJ2-4; D may be TRBD1 or TRBD2 (5 bases each). The DNA end lines up better with TRBJ2-7; the J call may be wrong. There are 14 residues in the CDR3. Germline V lookup: CDR1 MGHDK, CDR2 SYGVNS. Here the CDR3 reads CASSDFRRGGEQYF. In DNA, the CDR3 is TGTGCCAGCAGTGACTTTCGACGGGGCGGCGAGCAGTACTTC.